These 16 T cell receptor beta chains came from one sample sequenced in a study of graft-versus-host responses after intestinal transplantation. The repertoire was sequenced with immunoSEQ multiplex PCR; TCRdb's copy has only in-frame clones and lacks some. The data contain about 90,000 clones, over 85% of them seen just once; the ten biggest clones take up less than 0.4%. No antigen is known for these receptors. The sample here was unstimulated CD4+ T cells sorted from spleen or lymph node cells, taken before intestinal transplant. These receptors were taken from a human donor who received an intestinal transplant.

The chain recombines TRBV6-5 with TRBJ1-4; D is uncertain. Trimming took off 5 bases at V and 7 bases at J, with 11 bases between the two ends. This CDR3 has 13 residues. CDR1 is MNHEY and CDR2 is SVGAGI in the germline V gene. The chain's CDR3 is CASSEAHSEKLFF. In nucleotides, the CDR3 is TGTGCCAGCAGTGAAGCGCATAGTGAAAAACTGTTTTTT.

V gene TRBV10-3 combines with J gene TRBJ2-5, with D hard to call. Germline assignment: CDR1 ENHRY and CDR2 SYGVKD. The CDR3 is 13 residues long. The germline V and J ends were trimmed by 4 bases and 5 bases, with 11 bases remaining between them. Here the CDR3 reads CAISVSSVETQYF. As DNA, the CDR3 is TGTGCCATCAGTGTATCTAGTGTGGAGACCCAGTACTTC.

The J gene is TRBJ2-7, the V gene TRBV7-3; TRBD2 agrees at 9 bases. With V trimmed by 5 bases and J by 3 bases, 11 bases remained unmatched. CDR1 and CDR2 (germline): SGHTA, FQGTGA. The CDR3 is 16 residues long. Here the CDR3 DNA reads TGTGCCAGCAGCCCGATGCCTAGCGGGAACTACTACGAGCAGTACTTC. Protein: CASSPMPSGNYYEQYF.

The rearrangement joins TRBV5-4 to TRBJ2-7; D gene ambiguous. V was pared by 3 bases and J by 7 bases, with 14 bases between. Germline V gene data show CDR1 as SGHNT and CDR2 as YYREEE (reference sequence). CDR3 size: 13 residues. In DNA form, the CDR3 reads TGTGCCAGCAGCTCCTGGACCCCTCGGGAGCAGTACTTC. It yields the protein CASSSWTPREQYF.

The chain is built from TRBV6-1 and TRBJ1-1; weak D call: TRBD1 (5 bases). Trimming removed 7 bases from V and 4 bases from J, with 19 bases in between. Germline assignment: CDR1 MNHNS and CDR2 SASEGT. The CDR3 extends over 15 amino acids. CDR3 sequence (DNA): TGTGCCAGCAACCCAAGGACGGGGGGTGGCACTGAAGCTTTCTTT. Residues: CASNPRTGGGTEAFF.

The chain is built from TRBV7-8 and TRBJ2-3; no reliable D call. CDR1 and CDR2 from the germline V gene are SGHVS and FQNEAQ. The CDR3 is 14 amino acids. V was pared by 7 bases and J by 0 bases, with 11 bases between. CDR3 amino acids: CASKTNPSTDTQYF. The CDR3 nucleotides read TGTGCCAGCAAAACGAATCCTAGCACAGATACGCAGTATTTT.

This chain connects TRBV11-2 to TRBJ2-5; TRBD2 matches at 11 bases. V dropped 3 bases and J dropped 0; count of bases not matched to a gene: 9. The CDR3 consists of 18 residues. CDR1 and CDR2 from the germline V gene are SGHAT and FQNNGV. Here the CDR3 DNA reads TGTGCCAGCAGCTTCGGAGTAATAGCGGGAGGGTACCAAGAGACCCAGTACTTC. Residues: CASSFGVIAGGYQETQYF.

V is TRBV5-1 and J is TRBJ2-5; 13 nucleotides agree with TRBD2. This CDR3 comprises 19 residues. The V gene's germline CDR1 is SGHRS and CDR2 YFSETQ. V was clipped by 3 bases and J by 2 bases; unmatched bases: 13. In DNA form, the CDR3 reads TGCGCCAGCAGCTCCACACTGCGACTAGCGGGAGGAGGGCAAGAGACCCAGTACTTC. Translated, it gives CASSSTLRLAGGGQETQYF. Full variable domain (outside the CDR3, taken from reference TRBV5-1 and TRBJ2-5): KAGVTQTPRYLIKTRGQQVTLSCSPISGHRSVSWYQQTPGQGLQFLFEYFSETQRNKGNFPGRFSGRQFSNSRSEMNVSTLELGDSALYLCASSSTLRLAGGGQETQYFGPGTRLLVL.

V usage is TRBV7-2 and J usage is TRBJ1-2; D may be TRBD1 (5 bases). CDR3 length equals 16 residues. Trimming took off 2 bases at V and 5 bases at J, with 18 bases between the two ends. Germline V gene lookup returns CDR1 SGHTA and CDR2 FQGNSA. The CDR3 DNA is TGTGCCAGCAGCTTATATCGTGGAGGGGAGAAGTATGGCTACACCTTC. This sequence encodes CASSLYRGGEKYGYTF. The complete variable domain, with remaining parts taken from reference TRBV7-2 and TRBJ1-2, reads GAGVSQSPSNKVTEKGKDVELRCDPISGHTALYWYRQSLGQGLEFLIYFQGNSAPDKSGLPSDRFSAERTGGSVSTLTIQRTQQEDSAVYLCASSLYRGGEKYGYTFGSGTRLTVV.

The chain is built from TRBV7-8 and TRBJ1-5; maybe TRBD1 (6 bases). V lost 2 bases and J lost 2, with 16 bases in between. This CDR3 contains 17 residues. Germline V lookup: CDR1 SGHVS, CDR2 FQNEAQ. CDR3 coding DNA: TGTGCCAGCAGCTTAAAGACAGGCAATTATGGCAATCAGCCCCAGCATTTT. The encoded protein is CASSLKTGNYGNQPQHF.

The CDR3 DNA sequence: TGTGCCAGCAGCGGGGTAGGTCCCCAGCATTTT. Translation: CASSGVGPQHF. The V gene is TRBV7-8, the J gene TRBJ1-5; D gene ambiguous. The CDR3 spans 11 residues. Germline V gene lookup returns CDR1 SGHVS and CDR2 FQNEAQ. The ends were cut back, 5 bases at V and 10 bases at J, with 9 bases in the middle.

The chain links TRBV7-2 to TRBJ2-5; D might be TRBD1 (6 bases). Trimming took off 2 bases at V and 2 bases at J, with 6 bases between the two ends. The CDR3 runs 13 residues. CDR1 is SGHTA and CDR2 is FQGNSA in the germline V gene. CDR3 nucleotides: TGTGCCAGCAGCTTAAGGGGGCAAGAGACCCAGTACTTC. Its translation: CASSLRGQETQYF.

This clone was detected only a few times. The V call is TRBV5-1, the J call TRBJ2-3; a possible D gene is TRBD2 (6 bases). Deletions cut 4 bases from V and 2 bases from J, with 17 bases between. The CDR3 consists of 16 residues. Germline CDR1 and CDR2: SGHRS and YFSETQ. The CDR3 region has the DNA TGCGCCAGCAGCCCCGGGGGAGGACGGATCACAGATACGCAGTATTTT. Protein sequence: CASSPGGGRITDTQYF.

V is TRBV11-3 and J is TRBJ2-7; 7 nucleotides align to TRBD1. The J segment lost 6 bases and the V segment lost 3 bases, leaving 5 bases of the junction unmatched. The CDR3 runs 13 residues. Germline V gives CDR1 SGHNT, CDR2 YENEEA. CDR3 bases: TGTGCCAGCAGCTTGGTACAGGGGTCCGAGCAGTACTTC. It yields the protein CASSLVQGSEQYF.

This clone was seen a single time. This chain joins TRBV30 and TRBJ2-7; no firm D call. Germline V CDR1 and CDR2: GTSNPN, SVGIG (reference sequence). This CDR3 region has 13 residues. Trimming shortened V by 3 bases and J by 2 bases, and 11 bases separated the two germline ends. This CDR3 is CAWSRNTAYEQYF. In DNA form, the CDR3 reads TGTGCCTGGAGCCGTAACACCGCCTACGAGCAGTACTTC.

Concerning this clone itself: The junction and the germline gene differ at one end; a read error may be behind it. V gene TRBV5-3 combines with J gene TRBJ1-1, with TRBD1 matching 8 bases. TRBV5-3 is marked as an open reading frame, function uncertain. CDR3 length: 15 residues. The CDR3 bases are TGTGCCAGCAGCTTCGGACAGGGCCCGAACACTGAAGCTTTCTTT. Protein: CASSFGQGPNTEAFF.